This T cell receptor beta chain was captured by sequencing in a study of CDR3 diversity in severe acne. The CDR3 runs to 15 residues. With 4 bases clipped from V and 4 bases from J, the junction kept 7 bases outside the gene matches. Per the germline V gene, CDR1 is MDHEN and CDR2 is SYDVKM. In TCRdb, the PCR reads were re-called with MiXCR into one record per CDR3 protein. The sample yields 65,000 to 95,000 distinct CDR3 sequences, under 65% seen once. The sequenced sample was blood. This chain connects TRBV28 to TRBJ2-5; 9 nucleotides line up with TRBD1. The TCR originated in a male donor in good health, without acne. CDR3 amino acids: CASSSPDRGRETQYF. CDR3 DNA: TGTGCCAGCAGTTCCCCGGACAGGGGACGAGAGACCCAGTACTTC.